The rows below give T cell receptor beta chains drawn from one sample of a study of shared clonotypes between healthy human individuals. TCRdb keeps only in-frame clones here, not all; method: immunoSEQ multiplex PCR. The table includes a few million clones, 85% to 95% detected once. The source material was naive CD4+ T cells from PBMCs. Source of these receptors: a man between 18 and 35 years old in good health. Some clones in this sample may be carry-over from other donors' samples. Each CDR3 is given with its conserved first and last residue. D genes are given only for firm matches. Clone size is given for some rows only: seen once, a few or many times, or a class if the clone is expanded.

TRBJ1-2	NA	NA	TRBV9	TGTGCCAGCAGCGTAGACCGGGCTCGGGGGGACTATGGCTACACCTTC	CASSVDRARGDYGYTF
TRBJ2-1	TRBD2	NA	TRBV28	TGTGCCAGCAGTCACCTGCCGGTAGGAGCGGGGGGCTCCTACAATGAGCAGTTCTTC	CASSHLPVGAGGSYNEQFF
TRBJ2-2	NA	NA	TRBV7-3	TGTGCCAGCAGCCCGACGGGGGCCACCGGGGAGCTGTTTTTT	CASSPTGATGELFF
TRBJ2-2	NA	NA	TRBV5-6	TGTGCCAGCAGCTTGCTTTTGTTTGGGGAGCTGTTTTTT	CASSLLLFGELFF
TRBJ2-1	NA	NA	TRBV4-1	TGCGCCAGCAGCCAAGAACCCTCCCTCACGGGTAATGAGCAGTTCTTC	CASSQEPSLTGNEQFF
TRBJ1-2	NA	NA	TRBV2	TGTGCCAGCAGTGAAGAGGCAGTCTATGGCTACACCTTC	CASSEEAVYGYTF
TRBJ2-1	TRBD2	NA	TRBV5-1	TGCGCCAGCAGCGCGGGGGTCCCAGACAATGAGCAGTTCTTC	CASSAGVPDNEQFF
TRBJ2-7	TRBD2	once	TRBV18	TGTGCCAGCTCCCCAGTGTCGAGGGAGGGGGAGCAGTACTTC	CASSPVSREGEQYF
TRBJ1-5	NA	few	TRBV7-9	TGTGCCAGCAGACCGCCGGACAGAAGCAATCAGCCCCAGCATTTT	CASRPPDRSNQPQHF
TRBJ2-1	TRBD2	NA	TRBV5-6	TGTGCCAGCAGTAGAAGGGGGACTAGCGGGGCCAATGAGCAGTTCTTC	CASSRRGTSGANEQFF
TRBJ1-1	NA	NA	TRBV5-4	TGTGCCAGCAGCTTGGTAGAGGGGATCACTGAAGCTTTCTTT	CASSLVEGITEAFF
TRBJ2-1	TRBD2	NA	TRBV14	TGTGCCAGCAGCCAAGTTGCGGGAGCATCCCCCAATGAGCAGTTCTTC	CASSQVAGASPNEQFF
TRBJ2-7	NA	NA	TRBV5-3	TGTGCCAGAAGCTACGAGCAGTACTTC	CARSYEQYF
TRBJ1-1	NA	NA	TRBV18	TGTGCCAGCTCACCACCTTCCCAAGCCATGAACACTGAAGCTTTCTTT	CASSPPSQAMNTEAFF
TRBJ2-5	TRBD2	NA	TRBV27	TGTGCCAGCAGTCCCCGGACTAGCGGGATTTTAGAGACCCAGTACTTC	CASSPRTSGILETQYF
TRBJ2-1	NA	NA	TRBV7-3	TGTGCCAGCAGCTTAATCCCCCAGCGGAGCTACAATGAGCAGTTCTTC	CASSLIPQRSYNEQFF
TRBJ1-1	NA	few	TRBV18	TGTGCCAGCTCACCGACAGGGAACACTGAAGCTTTCTTT	CASSPTGNTEAFF
TRBJ2-7	TRBD1	NA	TRBV11-2	TGTGCCAGCAGCTCAACCCGACAGGGGAGTAGCTCCTACGAGCAGTACTTC	CASSSTRQGSSSYEQYF
TRBJ2-7	NA	NA	TRBV5-1	TGCGCCAGCAGCTTGGGTGGCTTTCCCACCTACGAGCAGTACTTC	CASSLGGFPTYEQYF
TRBJ1-2	TRBD1	NA	TRBV29-1	TGCAGCGTTACGTGGGACAGGGGGACAAACACCTTC	CSVTWDRGTNTF
TRBJ2-6	NA	NA	TRBV19	TGTGCCAGTAGGGGTGAGGGAACCTTCTCTGGGGCCAACGTCCTGACTTTC	CASRGEGTFSGANVLTF
TRBJ2-7	NA	NA	TRBV5-4	TGTGCCAGCAGCCCCGGGGTGGGGGCCTACGAGCAGTACTTC	CASSPGVGAYEQYF
TRBJ2-7	NA	once	TRBV4-1	TGCGCCAGCAGCCAAGTTGTCGGGGGCCGGGTCTACGAGCAGTACTTC	CASSQVVGGRVYEQYF
TRBJ2-2	NA	NA	TRBV4-2	TGTGCCAGCAGCCAAAGTGGACAGACCACCGGGGAGCTGTTTTTT	CASSQSGQTTGELFF
TRBJ2-7	NA	NA	TRBV19	TGTGCCAGTATCCCTGACGGACAGCGTTTCTCCTACGAGCAGTACTTC	CASIPDGQRFSYEQYF
TRBJ1-2	TRBD1	NA	TRBV5-1	TGCGCCAGCAGCTTGGTAACAGGGGAGGCTAACTATGGCTACACCTTC	CASSLVTGEANYGYTF
TRBJ2-6	NA	NA	TRBV27	TGTGCCAGCAGTTTGAAGTTCAACAGGTTCGCTGGGGCCAACGTCCTGACTTTC	CASSLKFNRFAGANVLTF
TRBJ2-3	TRBD2	NA	TRBV2	TGTGCCAGCAGAAAACTAGCGGCGGGAGTGACAGATACGCAGTATTTT	CASRKLAAGVTDTQYF
TRBJ2-7	NA	NA	TRBV7-2	TGTGCCAGCAGCTACGACCAGGGGGGGGAGCAGTACTTC	CASSYDQGGEQYF
TRBJ1-2	NA	NA	TRBV5-1	TGCGCCAGCAGCTTGGGGGCCGGGATCTATGGCTACACCTTC	CASSLGAGIYGYTF
TRBJ2-7	TRBD2	NA	TRBV6-5	TGTGCCAGCAGTTACTCGGGACTAGCGGTTCGAGAGCAGTACTTC	CASSYSGLAVREQYF
TRBJ2-1	TRBD2	once	TRBV6-1	TGTGCCAGCAGTGCAAGCGGGACTACCTACAATGAGCAGTTCTTC	CASSASGTTYNEQFF
TRBJ2-1	NA	NA	TRBV4-2	TGTGCCAGCAGCCAAGAAGGGCCCTCTGCCTACAATGAGCAGTTCTTC	CASSQEGPSAYNEQFF
TRBJ1-4	NA	NA	TRBV19	TGTGCCAGTAGTATGGGGACGGTCAGTAATGAAAAACTGTTTTTT	CASSMGTVSNEKLFF
TRBJ1-3	NA	NA	TRBV9	TGTGCCAGCAGCGTAGACCCGGGTTCCACTGGAAACACCATATATTTT	CASSVDPGSTGNTIYF
TRBJ1-2	NA	NA	TRBV2	TGTGCCAGCAGCCCCCCGGGGATCTCGGGCTACACCTTC	CASSPPGISGYTF
TRBJ2-3	TRBD1	NA	TRBV28	TGTGCCAGCAGCCGCCAGTTGGGACAGGGGGCGGAAGATACGCAGTATTTT	CASSRQLGQGAEDTQYF
TRBJ2-1	TRBD1	NA	TRBV4-3	TGCGCCAGCAGCCAAGATTCACGACAGGGGGCCCATGAGCAGTTCTTC	CASSQDSRQGAHEQFF
TRBJ2-1	TRBD2	NA	TRBV25-1	TGTGCCAGCAGTGACTCCCCCACTAGCGGCGAGCAGTTCTTC	CASSDSPTSGEQFF
TRBJ2-1	NA	NA	TRBV7-9	TGTGCCAGCAGCACCCCCAGGGTTCAAAGGGGGTACAATGAGCAGTTCTTC	CASSTPRVQRGYNEQFF
TRBJ2-1	NA	NA	TRBV20-1	TGCAGTGCTAGCATATACAATGAGCAGTTCTTC	CSASIYNEQFF
TRBJ2-5	TRBD1	NA	TRBV7-7	TGTGCCAGCAGCTTCGACAGGGTTGAGACCCAGTACTTC	CASSFDRVETQYF
TRBJ1-1	TRBD1	NA	TRBV6-6	TGTGCCAGCAGTCACAGGACAGGGGGCAACACTGAAGCTTTCTTT	CASSHRTGGNTEAFF
TRBJ1-1	NA	NA	TRBV4-1	TGCGCCAGCAGCCCGAGACGGGTGAACACTGAAGCTTTCTTT	CASSPRRVNTEAFF
TRBJ2-1	NA	NA	TRBV5-1	TGCGCCAGCAGCTTGGGGTACTCCTACAATGAGCAGTTCTTC	CASSLGYSYNEQFF
TRBJ2-7	TRBD2	NA	TRBV18	TGTGCCAGCTCACCTATCAGAGGGACTAGCGGGAGACTAGACGAGCAGTACTTC	CASSPIRGTSGRLDEQYF